This T cell receptor (beta chain) derives from a study of blood T cell repertoires in COVID-19 (dated by TCRdb to between 2020 and 2021). For the study in its entirety: Samples covering the acute and convalescent phases of COVID-19 were provided by collaborators in the United States, Italy and Spain. The material from the prospective study consisted of cDNA or gDNA derived from T cells, B-cell-depleted T cells, or PBMCs. The sample metadata nearly always contained a de-identified subject ID, COVID-19 status, age in years and sex. Where HLA class I and class II types were available, the types were taken from metadata supplied by the sample provider, not from assay-based typing. Subjects who had been exposed to COVID-19, were actively infected with it, or had recovered from it provided the deeply sampled blood TCRbeta repertoires that made up the dataset. The repertoires were released in a freely available public database intended as a resource for research on the immune response to SARS-CoV-2. Samples were obtained from the ongoing ImmuneRACE study (first 160 participants) and from 1,254 subjects provided by 6 global collaborators.

The germline V end is reduced by 6 bases and the J end by 3 bases; junction bases left unmatched: 4. Including cysteine and phenylalanine, the CDR3 has 14 amino acids. Only the CDR3 region is kept as DNA, spanning 42 bases read in frame from base 1. CDR1 and CDR2, per the germline V gene, are MDHEN and SYDVKM. Each collaborating institution followed its own protocols to collect whole blood in K2EDTA tubes. Collaborator samples were shipped for TCRbeta analysis as frozen whole blood, isolated PBMCs, or DNA extracted from either sample type. This clone was seen only once. Its cognate antigen has yet to be identified. Qualities for individual bases were not recorded, and no much larger clone is one base off. The paper's findings and limits, for the study overall: Clinical and demographic metadata were provided uncurated, with the amount varying by source and participant.

TCRbeta CDR3 regions were amplified from genomic DNA using the immunoSEQ Assay, a bias-controlled multiplex PCR. The original methods were these. Nucleated cell counts per sample were estimated from amplification of reference gene primers within the assay. To quantify the absolute abundance of each unique TCRbeta CDR3 rearrangement, sequence reads were collapsed and filtered. Productive Simpson clonality was computed per sample as the square root of Simpson's diversity index over productive rearrangements. TCRdb took this table from immuneACCESS and kept in-frame rearrangements with V and J called. Such tables lack part of the clones; where checked against another copy, unresolved V genes explain under half of the gap, and the rest is unexplained. From that table come the V and J calls and clone size; the DNA was used to work out D and trimming. The sample table records around 70,000 clones; around 84% of these occur just once. The ten largest make up around 4% of the sample.

The receptor was isolated from a man aged 45 to 65 with acute or convalescent COVID-19. The chain employs TRBV28 and TRBJ1-3; 8 bases in the junction line up with TRBD1. Material for sequencing was peripheral blood. The CDR3 has the sequence CASSLTGGGNTIYF. The DNA reads TGTGCCAGCAGCCTAACAGGGGGTGGAAACACCATATATTTT.